Below are 22 T cell receptor beta chains sequenced from a single sample in a study of CD8+CD57+ T cells in acquired aplastic anemia. It was genomic DNA that served as the template for profiling TCR beta VDJ and CDR3. TCRdb processed the reads anew with MiXCR; each CDR3 protein has one entry. The sample contains about 220,000 distinct CDR3 sequences, 30% to 40% of which appear only once. What was sequenced was sorted CD4+, CD8+, or CD8+CD57+ T cells (not recorded which) from PBMCs. The source of these receptors is a human donor in good health, serving as a control.

This clonotype has just a few counts. The chain has TRBV19 and TRBJ1-4, with 7 bases that match TRBD1. CDR1 LNHDA and CDR2 SQIVND come from the germline V gene (reference sequence). Unmatched junction bases numbered 9, after V lost 5 bases and J lost 3 bases. This CDR3 is 16 amino acids long. This chain's CDR3 is CASSAPRDRSNEKLFF. CDR3 DNA: TGTGCCAGTAGTGCCCCCCGGGACAGATCTAATGAAAAACTGTTTTTT.

This clonotype was detected ten times or more. The V call is TRBV5-6, the J call TRBJ2-7; D gene unclear. The CDR3 has 13 amino acids. From germline, CDR1 is SGHDT and CDR2 YYEEEE. V lost 4 bases to trimming and J lost 2 bases, with 10 bases between them. CDR3 residues: CASSQTRTYEQYF. DNA of the CDR3: TGTGCCAGCAGCCAGACAAGGACCTACGAGCAGTACTTC.

J is TRBJ2-3 and V is TRBV24-1; D gene ambiguous. Germline CDR1 and CDR2: KGHDR and SFDVKD. The CDR3 extends over 11 amino acids. V was shortened by 6 bases and J by 5 bases, with 5 bases between the two germline ends. CDR3 coding DNA: TGTGCCACCAGTAGTCTAGATACGCAGTATTTT. It specifies CATSSLDTQYF.

This clonotype was seen at least ten times. The chain combines TRBV2 with TRBJ2-1, with TRBD2 matching over 7 bases. The V gene's germline CDR1 is SNHLY and CDR2 FYNNEI. CDR3 length equals 16 residues. V dropped 2 bases and J dropped 4; count of bases not matched to a gene: 8. The CDR3 DNA reads as TGTGCCAGCAGTGAAACCGGGACTATAAGTTACAATGAGCAGTTCTTC. Its protein product is CASSETGTISYNEQFF.

This clonotype was observed at least ten times. V usage is TRBV5-1 and J usage is TRBJ1-6; 11 nucleotides match TRBD1. Germline assignment: CDR1 SGHRS and CDR2 YFSETQ. V gave up 4 bases and J gave up 13 bases; unmatched junction bases: 7. This CDR3 spans 14 amino acids. CDR3 sequence (DNA): TGCGCCAGCAGCGGCGGACAGGGGGCGATGCCCCTCCACTTT. Protein product: CASSGGQGAMPLHF.

As for this clonotype: The junction departs from germline at one end; a sequencing error may be responsible. V and J are TRBV18 and TRBJ2-7; weak D call: TRBD1 (5 bases). The CDR3 runs 15 residues. Germline V gene lookup returns CDR1 KGHSH and CDR2 LQKENI. CDR3 amino acids: CAGSPGLDSSYEQYF. CDR3 in DNA: TGTGCCGGCTCACCTGGTCTAGACAGCTCCTACGAGCAGTACTTC.

About this clonotype itself: Possible read error: a much larger clone is one base away. This rearrangement joins TRBV12-3 or TRBV12-4 to TRBJ2-5; TRBD1 matches 10 bases. CDR3 size: 16 residues. CDR3 protein: CASSPTFDRGQEAQYF. The CDR3, as DNA: TGTGCCAGCAGTCCCACATTCGACAGGGGGCAAGAGGCCCAGTACTTC.

The sample holds one count of this clonotype. J is TRBJ1-3 and V is TRBV7-9; D possibly corresponds to TRBD1 (6 bases). The CDR3 sequence is 15 residues long. V lost 2 bases and J 3 bases, leaving 11 bases between the germline ends. Germline V gene lookup returns CDR1 SEHNR and CDR2 FQNEAQ (reference sequence). The DNA for the CDR3 is TGTGCCAGCAGCTTATCGCAGGGGTATGGAAACACCATATATTTT. It encodes CASSLSQGYGNTIYF.

This clonotype was recorded a few times. The gene calls are TRBV6-1 and TRBJ1-5; D remains ambiguous. Trimming removed 4 bases at V and 4 bases at J, with 8 bases between. CDR1 is MNHNS, CDR2 SASEGT, per germline. CDR3 length: 13 residues. DNA of the CDR3: TGTGCCAGCAGTGTGGGGTTTAATCAGCCCCAGCATTTT. Amino acid sequence: CASSVGFNQPQHF.

V gene TRBV29-1 combines with J gene TRBJ2-7; D not resolved. V gave up 7 bases and J gave up 7 bases, with 14 bases separating them. The V gene's germline CDR1 is SQVTM and CDR2 ANQGSEA. This CDR3 has 11 residues. CDR3 residues: CSASTYNEQYF. The CDR3 DNA reads TGCAGCGCTTCTACCTACAATGAGCAGTACTTC.

This clonotype has only a few counts. This chain links TRBV20-1 with TRBJ1-1; 12 nucleotides match TRBD1. Germline assignment: CDR1 DFQATT and CDR2 SNEGSKA (reference sequence). The CDR3 contains 17 residues. Trimming cost V 0 bases and J 3 bases; bases outside gene matches: 8. CDR3 bases: TGCAGTGCTAGAGAGGGGGGGACAGGGGGCTGGGACACTGAAGCTTTCTTT. Protein product: CSAREGGTGGWDTEAFF.

Concerning this clonotype: A much larger clone is a single base away; this may be a read error. The CDR3 DNA reads as TGTGCCAGCAGTTCTTACGACAAGCAGTACTTC. It codes for CASSSYDKQYF. The chain uses TRBV10-3 and TRBJ2-7, with D unresolved. Germline V lookup: CDR1 ENHRY, CDR2 SYGVKD. The length of the CDR3 is 11 residues.

The chain joins TRBV25-1 to TRBJ2-1, with TRBD1 identical over 9 bases. V gave up 3 bases and J gave up 9 bases; unmatched junction bases: 9. The CDR3 loop spans 15 amino acids. Per the germline V gene, CDR1 is MGHDK and CDR2 is SYGVNS. The CDR3 sequence is CASSDRGQGYTEQFF. The CDR3 DNA sequence: TGTGCCAGCAGTGACCGAGGACAGGGGTATACTGAGCAGTTCTTC.

The chain joins TRBV10-3 to TRBJ1-1; TRBD1 matches 9 bases. The V gene end was trimmed by 10 bases and the J gene end by 6 bases; junction bases not matched to a gene: 15. The CDR3 is 15 residues long. The germline V gene has CDR1 ENHRY and CDR2 SYGVKD. In nucleotides, the CDR3 is TGTGCCACCCAGAAAAATCCGGGACAGGGATCTGAAGCTTTCTTT. Translating it yields CATQKNPGQGSEAFF.

This clonotype was seen at least ten times. The rearrangement uses TRBV2 and TRBJ1-4; D is unclear. CDR3 size: 10 residues. The ends were cut back, 1 base at V and 9 bases at J, with 0 bases in the middle. CDR1 is SNHLY, CDR2 FYNNEI, per germline. DNA for the CDR3: TGTGCCAGCAGTGAAGAAAAACTGTTTTTT. Its translation is CASSEEKLFF.

This clonotype was seen at least ten times. The rearrangement links TRBV20-1 to TRBJ2-3, with D uncertain. Germline CDR1 DFQATT, CDR2 SNEGSKA (reference sequence). The CDR3 length is 15 residues. Trimming shortened V by 0 bases and J by 0 bases, and 10 bases separated the two germline ends. The CDR3 nucleotides are TGCAGTGCTAGAGAGAACGGCCCTAGCACAGATACGCAGTATTTT. Protein: CSARENGPSTDTQYF.

A note on this clonotype: At one end, the junction sequence differs from germline, possibly due to a read error. This chain's CDR3 is CASSQFSLAGRSYNQQFF. The CDR3 DNA reads TGTGCCAGCAGCCAATTTTCTTTAGCGGGACGCTCCTACAATCAGCAGTTCTTC. V usage is TRBV14 and J usage is TRBJ2-1; 8 positions agree with TRBD2. Per germline, CDR1 SGHDN and CDR2 FVKESK. The CDR3 is 18 amino acids.

The sample holds many counts of this clonotype. V and J are TRBV7-8 and TRBJ2-3, with TRBD1 as a possible D gene (6 bases). Germline lookup yields CDR1 SGHVS and CDR2 FQNEAQ. V was pared by 1 base and J by 8 bases, with 7 bases between. The CDR3 loop spans 12 amino acids. CDR3 nucleotide sequence: TGTGCCAGCAGCTTAGTACAGGGTACGCAGTATTTT. Encoded protein: CASSLVQGTQYF.

This clonotype has ten or more counts. The genes are TRBV19 and TRBJ1-4; D possibly corresponds to TRBD1 (5 bases). CDR1 and CDR2 from the germline V gene are LNHDA and SQIVND (reference sequence). The CDR3 sequence is 13 residues long. V shed 7 bases and J shed 6 bases, with 12 bases lying between them. CDR3 nucleotides: TGTGCCAGTACCACCAGGGATTATGAAAAACTGTTTTTT. Translation: CASTTRDYEKLFF.

This clonotype was observed many times. The CDR3 nucleotides are TGTGCCAGTAGTATTTCTTTCAGCTCTGGAAACACCATATATTTT. Protein: CASSISFSSGNTIYF. J is TRBJ1-3 and V is TRBV19; D call uncertain. This CDR3 comprises 15 residues. With 3 bases removed from V and 0 bases from J, the gap between germline ends came to 9 bases. Per the germline V gene, CDR1 is LNHDA and CDR2 is SQIVND (reference sequence).

On this clonotype itself: A junction boundary mismatches the germline segment, possibly from a read error. The chain couples TRBV7-9 to TRBJ1-1; no reliable D call. The CDR3 totals 12 residues. Germline V gene data show CDR1 as SEHNR and CDR2 as FQNEAQ (reference sequence). CDR3 loop: CASSLDAQSRRF. The CDR3 region has the DNA TGTGCCAGCAGCTTAGACGCCCAAAGCAGGCGATTT.

This clonotype was seen a few times. This may be a read error, as it is one base from a much larger clone. The V and J genes are TRBV7-2 and TRBJ2-1, with TRBD2 matching 7 bases. Germline CDR1 and CDR2: SGHTA and FQGNSA. The CDR3 sequence is 17 residues long. DNA of the CDR3: TGTGCCAGCAGCTTAGCGGCAGCGGGATCTACTTACAATGGGCAGTTCTTC. Translating gives CASSLAAAGSTYNGQFF.